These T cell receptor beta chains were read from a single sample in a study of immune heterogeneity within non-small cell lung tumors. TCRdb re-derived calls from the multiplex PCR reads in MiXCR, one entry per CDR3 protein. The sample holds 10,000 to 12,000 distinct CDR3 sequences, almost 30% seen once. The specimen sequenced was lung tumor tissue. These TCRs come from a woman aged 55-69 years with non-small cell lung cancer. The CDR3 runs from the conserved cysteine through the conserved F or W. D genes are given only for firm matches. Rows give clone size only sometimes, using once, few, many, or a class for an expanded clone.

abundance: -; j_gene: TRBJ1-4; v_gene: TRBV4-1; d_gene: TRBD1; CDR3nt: TGCGCCAGCAGCCAAGAGGACAGGGCGGGCAAACTGTTTTTT; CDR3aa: CASSQEDRAGKLFF
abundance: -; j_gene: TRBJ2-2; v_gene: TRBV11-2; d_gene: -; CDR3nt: TGTGCCAGCAGCCCTAACGCGGGTTACACCGGGGAGCTGTTTTTT; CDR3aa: CASSPNAGYTGELFF
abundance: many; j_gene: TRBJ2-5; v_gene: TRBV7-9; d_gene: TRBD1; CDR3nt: TGTGCCAGCAGCCGACAGGGACAAGAGACCCAGTACTTC; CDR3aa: CASSRQGQETQYF
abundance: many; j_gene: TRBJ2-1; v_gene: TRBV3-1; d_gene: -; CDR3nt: TGTGCCAGCAGCCAAGACCCAGGACTACTGGTTGGTGAGCAGTTCTTC; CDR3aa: CASSQDPGLLVGEQFF
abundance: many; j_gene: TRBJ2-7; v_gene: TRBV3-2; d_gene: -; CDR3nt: TGTGCCAGCAGCCCTCACCCTAGGAGGGACAGACTAAGCTACGAGCAGTACTTC; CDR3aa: CASSPHPRRDRLSYEQYF
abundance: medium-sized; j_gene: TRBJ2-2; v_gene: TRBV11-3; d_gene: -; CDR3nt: TGTGCCAGCAGCTTAAGAGTAACCGGGGAGCTGTTTTTT; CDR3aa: CASSLRVTGELFF
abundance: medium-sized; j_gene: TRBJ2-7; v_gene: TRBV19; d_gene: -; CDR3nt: TGTGCCAGTAGTATCAGGCAGGGACCATACGAGCAGTACTTC; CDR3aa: CASSIRQGPYEQYF
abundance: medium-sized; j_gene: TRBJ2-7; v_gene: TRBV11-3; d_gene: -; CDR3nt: TGTGCCAGCAGCTCGAATACTGGAGAGCAGTACTTC; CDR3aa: CASSSNTGEQYF
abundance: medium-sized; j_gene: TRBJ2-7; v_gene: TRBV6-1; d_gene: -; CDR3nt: TGTGCCAGCAGTCCCTTCGGGACCCACAGCCAATCGGGCTACGAGCAGTACTTC; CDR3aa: CASSPFGTHSQSGYEQYF
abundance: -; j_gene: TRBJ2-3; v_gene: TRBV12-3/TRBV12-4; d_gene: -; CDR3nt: TGTGCCACCAATATCCCGGCCAAACCCGCTAGCACAGATACGCAGTATTTT; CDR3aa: CATNIPAKPASTDTQYF
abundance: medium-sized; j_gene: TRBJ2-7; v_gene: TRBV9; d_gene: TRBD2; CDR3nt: TGTGCCAGCAGCGTAGAAGGGACTAGCGGATATGAGCAGTACTTC; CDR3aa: CASSVEGTSGYEQYF
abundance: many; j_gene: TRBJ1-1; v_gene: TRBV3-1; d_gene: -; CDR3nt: TGTGCCAGCAGCCTAACAGGGAGGTCAAACACTGAAGCTTTCTTT; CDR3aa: CASSLTGRSNTEAFF
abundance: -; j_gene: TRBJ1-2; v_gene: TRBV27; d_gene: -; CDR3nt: TGTGCCAGCAGTTTAGATGGGTTCTATGGCTACACCTTC; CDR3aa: CASSLDGFYGYTF
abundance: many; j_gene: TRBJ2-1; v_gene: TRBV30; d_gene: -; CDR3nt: TGTGCCTGGAGGCACGAAAGCTCCTACAATGAGCAGTTCTTC; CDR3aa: CAWRHESSYNEQFF
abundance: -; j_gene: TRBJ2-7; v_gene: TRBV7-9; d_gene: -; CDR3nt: TGTGCCAGCAGCTTAAAAGGGGGAGGCCAAGCCTCCTTCTACGAGCAGTACTTC; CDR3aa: CASSLKGGGQASFYEQYF
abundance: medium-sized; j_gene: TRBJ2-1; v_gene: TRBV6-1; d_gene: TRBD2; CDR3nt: TGTGCCAGCAGTTATCGGGCTAGCGGGAAAGCTGAGCAGTTCTTC; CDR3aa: CASSYRASGKAEQFF